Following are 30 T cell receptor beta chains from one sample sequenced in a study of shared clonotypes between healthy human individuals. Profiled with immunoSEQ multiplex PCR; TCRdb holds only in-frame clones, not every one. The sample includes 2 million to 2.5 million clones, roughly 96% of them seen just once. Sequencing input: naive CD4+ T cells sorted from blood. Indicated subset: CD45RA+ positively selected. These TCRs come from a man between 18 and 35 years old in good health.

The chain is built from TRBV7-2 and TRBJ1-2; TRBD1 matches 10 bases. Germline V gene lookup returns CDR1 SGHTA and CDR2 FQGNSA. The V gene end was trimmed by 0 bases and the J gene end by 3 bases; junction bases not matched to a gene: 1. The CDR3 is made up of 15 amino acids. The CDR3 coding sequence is TGTGCCAGCAGCTTAGCGGGACAGGGGTACTATGGCTACACCTTC. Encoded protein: CASSLAGQGYYGYTF.

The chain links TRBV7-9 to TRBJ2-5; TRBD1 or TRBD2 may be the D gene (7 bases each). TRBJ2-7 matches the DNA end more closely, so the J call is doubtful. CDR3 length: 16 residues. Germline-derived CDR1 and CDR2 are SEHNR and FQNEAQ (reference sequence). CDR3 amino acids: CASSSPQGGGSYEQYF. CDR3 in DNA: TGTGCCAGCAGCAGCCCCCAGGGGGGGGGATCCTACGAGCAGTACTTC.

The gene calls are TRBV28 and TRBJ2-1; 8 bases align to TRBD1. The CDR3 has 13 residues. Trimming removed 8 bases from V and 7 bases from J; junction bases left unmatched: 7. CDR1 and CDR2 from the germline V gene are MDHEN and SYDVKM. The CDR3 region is CASGGQGKNEQFF. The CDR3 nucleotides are TGTGCCAGCGGAGGACAGGGTAAGAATGAGCAGTTCTTC. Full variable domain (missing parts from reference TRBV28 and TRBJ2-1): DVKVTQSSRYLVKRTGEKVFLECVQDMDHENMFWYRQDPGLGLRLIYFSYDVKMKEKGDIPEGYSVSREKKERFSLILESASTNQTSMYLCASGGQGKNEQFFGPGTRLTVL.

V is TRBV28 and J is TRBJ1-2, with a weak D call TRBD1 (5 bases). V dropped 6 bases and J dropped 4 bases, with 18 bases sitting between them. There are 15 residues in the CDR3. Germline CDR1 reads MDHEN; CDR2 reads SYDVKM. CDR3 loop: CASRPPGRTFYGYTF. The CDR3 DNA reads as TGTGCCAGCAGGCCTCCGGGACGAACGTTCTATGGCTACACCTTC.

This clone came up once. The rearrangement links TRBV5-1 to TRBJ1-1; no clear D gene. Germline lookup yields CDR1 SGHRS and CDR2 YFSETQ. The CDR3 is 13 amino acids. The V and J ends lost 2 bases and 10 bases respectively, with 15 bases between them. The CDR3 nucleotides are TGCGCCAGCAGCTTCTCCCCAGGAATGGGAGCTTTCTTT. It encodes CASSFSPGMGAFF.

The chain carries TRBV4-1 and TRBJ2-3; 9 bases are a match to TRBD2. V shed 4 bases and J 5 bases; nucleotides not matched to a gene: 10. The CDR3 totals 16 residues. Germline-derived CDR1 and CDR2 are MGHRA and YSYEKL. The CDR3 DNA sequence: TGCGCCAGCAGCCGGAATAGCGGGGGAACACGAGATACGCAGTATTTT. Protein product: CASSRNSGGTRDTQYF.

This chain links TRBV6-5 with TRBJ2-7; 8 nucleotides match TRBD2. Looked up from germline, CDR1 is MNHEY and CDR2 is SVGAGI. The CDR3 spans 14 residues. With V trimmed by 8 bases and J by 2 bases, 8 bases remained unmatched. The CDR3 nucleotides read TGTGCCAGCGCACCTATAGCGGGACCCTACGAGCAGTACTTC. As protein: CASAPIAGPYEQYF.

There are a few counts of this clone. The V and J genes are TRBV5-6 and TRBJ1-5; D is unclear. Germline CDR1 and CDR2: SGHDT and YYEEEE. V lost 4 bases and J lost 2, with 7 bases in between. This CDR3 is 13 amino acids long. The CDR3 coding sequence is TGTGCCAGCAGCCTCTTGGGCAATCAGCCCCAGCATTTT. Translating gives CASSLLGNQPQHF. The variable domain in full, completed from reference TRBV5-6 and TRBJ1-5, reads DAGVTQSPTHLIKTRGQQVTLRCSPKSGHDTVSWYQQALGQGPQFIFQYYEEEERQRGNFPDRFSGHQFPNYSSELNVNALLLGDSALYLCASSLLGNQPQHFGDGTRLSIL.

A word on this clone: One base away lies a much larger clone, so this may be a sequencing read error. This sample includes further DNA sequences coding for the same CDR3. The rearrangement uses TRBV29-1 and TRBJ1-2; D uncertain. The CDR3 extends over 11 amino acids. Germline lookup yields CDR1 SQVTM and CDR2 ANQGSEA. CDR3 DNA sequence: TGCAGCGTCGAAGCACAGACGGGCTACACCTTC. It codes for CSVEAQTGYTF.

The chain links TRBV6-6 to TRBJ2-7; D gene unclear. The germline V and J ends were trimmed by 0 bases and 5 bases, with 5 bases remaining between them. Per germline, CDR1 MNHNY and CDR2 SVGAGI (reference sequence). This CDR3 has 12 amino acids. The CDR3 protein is CASSYSIHEQYF. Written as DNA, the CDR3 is TGTGCCAGCAGTTACTCGATCCACGAGCAGTACTTC.

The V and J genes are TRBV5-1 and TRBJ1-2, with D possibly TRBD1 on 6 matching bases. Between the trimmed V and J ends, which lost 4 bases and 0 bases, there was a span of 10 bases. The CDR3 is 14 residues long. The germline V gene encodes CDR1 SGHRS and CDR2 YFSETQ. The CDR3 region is CASSTDSSNYGYTF. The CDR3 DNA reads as TGCGCCAGCAGCACGGACAGTTCTAACTATGGCTACACCTTC.

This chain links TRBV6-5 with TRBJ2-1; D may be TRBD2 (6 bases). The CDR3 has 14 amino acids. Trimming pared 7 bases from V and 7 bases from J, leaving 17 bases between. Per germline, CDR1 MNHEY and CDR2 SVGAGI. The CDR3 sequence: CASKLAFNGNEQFF. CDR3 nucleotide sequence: TGTGCCAGCAAGCTAGCGTTTAATGGGAATGAGCAGTTCTTC.

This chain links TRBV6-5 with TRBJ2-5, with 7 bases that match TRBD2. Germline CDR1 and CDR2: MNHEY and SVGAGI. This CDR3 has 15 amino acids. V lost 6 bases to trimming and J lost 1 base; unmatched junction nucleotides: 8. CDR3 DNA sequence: TGTGCCAGCAGGACACTAGCGTTGGGCCAAGAGACCCAGTACTTC. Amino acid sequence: CASRTLALGQETQYF.

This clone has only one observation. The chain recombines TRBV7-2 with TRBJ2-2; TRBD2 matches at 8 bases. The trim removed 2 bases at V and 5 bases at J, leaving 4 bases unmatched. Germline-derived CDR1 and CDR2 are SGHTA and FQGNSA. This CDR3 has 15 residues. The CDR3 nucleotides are TGTGCCAGCAGCTTAAACAGCGGGGGTACCGGGGAGCTGTTTTTT. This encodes CASSLNSGGTGELFF.

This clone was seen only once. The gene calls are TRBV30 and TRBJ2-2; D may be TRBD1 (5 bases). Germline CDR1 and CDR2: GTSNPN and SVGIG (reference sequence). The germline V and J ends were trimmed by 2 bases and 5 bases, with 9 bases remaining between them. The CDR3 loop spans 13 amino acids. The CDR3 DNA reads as TGTGCCTGGAGTCCCAGGGTTACCGGGGAGCTGTTTTTT. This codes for CAWSPRVTGELFF.

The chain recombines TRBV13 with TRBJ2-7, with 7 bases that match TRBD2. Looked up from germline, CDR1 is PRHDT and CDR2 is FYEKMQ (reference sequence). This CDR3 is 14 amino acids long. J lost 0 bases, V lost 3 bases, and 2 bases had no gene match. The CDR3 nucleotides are TGTGCCAGCAGCTTGGCTAGCGGCTCCTACGAGCAGTACTTC. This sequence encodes CASSLASGSYEQYF.

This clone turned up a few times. CDR3 nucleotides: TGTGCCAGCAGCTTGGCTTATATGGGACAGAGGAACACTGAAGCTTTCTTT. Translated: CASSLAYMGQRNTEAFF. The rearrangement uses TRBV5-4 and TRBJ1-1; 7 bases agree with TRBD1. V lost 0 bases to trimming and J lost 1 base; unmatched junction nucleotides: 9. The CDR3 has 17 residues. CDR1 SGHNT and CDR2 YYREEE come from the germline V gene (reference sequence).

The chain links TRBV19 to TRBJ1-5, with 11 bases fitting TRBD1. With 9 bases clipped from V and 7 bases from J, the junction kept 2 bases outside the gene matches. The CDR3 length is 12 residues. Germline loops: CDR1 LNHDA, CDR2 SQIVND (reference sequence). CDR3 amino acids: CASGDRGQPQHF. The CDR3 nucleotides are TGTGCCAGCGGGGACAGGGGGCAGCCCCAGCATTTT.

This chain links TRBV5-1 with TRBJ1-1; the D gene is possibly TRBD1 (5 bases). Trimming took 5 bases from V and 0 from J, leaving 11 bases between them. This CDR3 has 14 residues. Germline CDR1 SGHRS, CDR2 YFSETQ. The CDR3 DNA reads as TGCGCCAGCAGATACGGACACATGAACACTGAAGCTTTCTTT. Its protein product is CASRYGHMNTEAFF.

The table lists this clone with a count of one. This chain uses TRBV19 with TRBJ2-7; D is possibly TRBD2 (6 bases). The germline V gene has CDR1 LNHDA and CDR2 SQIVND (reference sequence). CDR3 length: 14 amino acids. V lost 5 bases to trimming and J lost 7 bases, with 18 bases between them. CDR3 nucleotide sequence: TGTGCCAGTAGTTTATCCGGGACTCGGGTTGAGCAGTACTTC. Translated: CASSLSGTRVEQYF.

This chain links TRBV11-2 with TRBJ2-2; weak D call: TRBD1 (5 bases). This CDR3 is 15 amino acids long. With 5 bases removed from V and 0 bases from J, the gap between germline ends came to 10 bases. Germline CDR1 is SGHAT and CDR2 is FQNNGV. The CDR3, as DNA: TGTGCCAGCAGCATTGACAGTACGAACACCGGGGAGCTGTTTTTT. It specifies CASSIDSTNTGELFF.

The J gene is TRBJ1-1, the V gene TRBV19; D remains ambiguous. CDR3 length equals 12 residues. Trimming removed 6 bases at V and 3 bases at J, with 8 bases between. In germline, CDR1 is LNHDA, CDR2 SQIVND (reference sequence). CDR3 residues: CASRQKHTEAFF. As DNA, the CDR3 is TGTGCCAGTAGACAGAAACACACTGAAGCTTTCTTT.

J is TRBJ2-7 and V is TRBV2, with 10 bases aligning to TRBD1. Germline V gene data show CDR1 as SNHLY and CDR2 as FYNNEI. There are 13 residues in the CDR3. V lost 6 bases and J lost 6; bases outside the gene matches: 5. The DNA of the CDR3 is TGTGCCAGCAGGGGGACAGGGGTAAGCGAGCAGTACTTC. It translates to CASRGTGVSEQYF.

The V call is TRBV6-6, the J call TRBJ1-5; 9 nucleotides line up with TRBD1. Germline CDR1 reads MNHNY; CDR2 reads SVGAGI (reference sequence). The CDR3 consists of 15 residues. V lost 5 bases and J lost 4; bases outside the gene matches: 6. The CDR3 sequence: CASSHPTGGNQPQHF. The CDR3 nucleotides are TGTGCCAGCAGTCATCCGACAGGGGGTAATCAGCCCCAGCATTTT.

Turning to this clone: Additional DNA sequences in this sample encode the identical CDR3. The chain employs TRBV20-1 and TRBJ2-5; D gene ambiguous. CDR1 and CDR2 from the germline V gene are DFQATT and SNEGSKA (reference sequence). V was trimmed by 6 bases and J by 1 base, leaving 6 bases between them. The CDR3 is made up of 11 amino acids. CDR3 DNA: TGCAGTGCCCTCCGCCAAGAGACCCAGTACTTC. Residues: CSALRQETQYF.

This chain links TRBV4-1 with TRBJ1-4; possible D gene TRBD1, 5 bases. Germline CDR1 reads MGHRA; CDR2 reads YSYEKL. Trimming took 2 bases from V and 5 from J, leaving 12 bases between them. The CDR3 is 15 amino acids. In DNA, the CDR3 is TGCGCCAGCAGCCAACCGAGGGACCAGAATGAAAAACTGTTTTTT. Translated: CASSQPRDQNEKLFF.

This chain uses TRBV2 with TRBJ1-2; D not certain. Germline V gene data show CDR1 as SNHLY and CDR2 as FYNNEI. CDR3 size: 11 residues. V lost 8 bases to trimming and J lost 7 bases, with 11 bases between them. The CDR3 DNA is TGTGCCAGCGCAGGCGTAACTGGCTACACCTTC. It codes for CASAGVTGYTF. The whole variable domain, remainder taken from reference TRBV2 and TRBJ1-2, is EPEVTQTPSHQVTQMGQEVILRCVPISNHLYFYWYRQILGQKVEFLVSFYNNEISEKSEIFDDQFSVERPDGSNFTLKIRSTKLEDSAMYFCASAGVTGYTFGSGTRLTVV.

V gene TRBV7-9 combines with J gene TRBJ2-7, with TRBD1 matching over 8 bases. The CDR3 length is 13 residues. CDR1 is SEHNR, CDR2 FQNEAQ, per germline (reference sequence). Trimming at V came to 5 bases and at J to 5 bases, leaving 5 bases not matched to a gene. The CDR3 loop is CASSRDRYHEQYF. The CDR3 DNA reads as TGTGCCAGCAGCCGGGACAGGTACCACGAGCAGTACTTC.

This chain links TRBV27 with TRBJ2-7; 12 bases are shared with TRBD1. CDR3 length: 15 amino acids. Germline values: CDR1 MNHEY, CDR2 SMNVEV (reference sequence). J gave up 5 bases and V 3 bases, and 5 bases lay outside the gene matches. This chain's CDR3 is CASSLLGQGADEQYF. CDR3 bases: TGTGCCAGCAGTTTGTTGGGACAGGGGGCCGACGAGCAGTACTTC.

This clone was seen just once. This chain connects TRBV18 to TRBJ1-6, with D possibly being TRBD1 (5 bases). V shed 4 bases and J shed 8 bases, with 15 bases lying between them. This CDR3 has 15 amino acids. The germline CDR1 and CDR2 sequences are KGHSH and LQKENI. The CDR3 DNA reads TGTGCCAGCTCACGTAAGTCGGGACCAGATTCACCCCTCCACTTT. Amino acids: CASSRKSGPDSPLHF.